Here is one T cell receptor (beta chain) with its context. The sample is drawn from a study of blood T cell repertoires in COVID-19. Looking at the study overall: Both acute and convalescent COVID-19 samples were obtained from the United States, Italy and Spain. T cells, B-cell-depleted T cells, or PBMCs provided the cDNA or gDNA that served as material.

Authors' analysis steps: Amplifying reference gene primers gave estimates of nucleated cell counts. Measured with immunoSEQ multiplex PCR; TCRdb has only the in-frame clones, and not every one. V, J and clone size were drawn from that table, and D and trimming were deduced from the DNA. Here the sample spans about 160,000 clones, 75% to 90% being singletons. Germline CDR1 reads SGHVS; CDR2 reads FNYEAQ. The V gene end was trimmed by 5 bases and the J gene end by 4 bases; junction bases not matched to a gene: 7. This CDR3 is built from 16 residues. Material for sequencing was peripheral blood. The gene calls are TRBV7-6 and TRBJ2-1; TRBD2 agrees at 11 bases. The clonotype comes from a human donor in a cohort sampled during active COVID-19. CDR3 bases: TGTGCCAGCAGCCTCGCCGGGACTAGCGGTTACAATGAGCAGTTCTTC. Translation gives CASSLAGTSGYNEQFF.